The T cell receptor beta chain described here comes from a study of CD8 T cells in Susac syndrome. Study-wide background: When blood was drawn, patients with Susac syndrome were on intravenous immunoglobulin alone, on corticosteroids, or therapy-naive.

Germline CDR1 and CDR2: MGHRA and YSYEKL. The CDR3 covers 16 residues. With 1 base clipped from V and 0 bases from J, the junction kept 5 bases outside the gene matches. The sequenced target, TCR beta, came from blood CD8+ and CD4+ T cells. Reverse transcription used about 0.45 to 1 ug RNA and random hexamers. TCRdb re-called the immunoSEQ multiplex PCR reads through MiXCR, storing one row per CDR3 protein. The repertoire includes approximately 100,000 distinct CDR3 sequences, roughly 94% of them detected once, and around 0.4% sits in the top ten. The receptor's source is a human donor with Susac syndrome. The sequenced sample consisted of CD8+ T cells from PBMCs. The chain recombines TRBV4-1 with TRBJ1-1; 7 bases are shared with TRBD1. DNA for the CDR3: TGCGCCAGCAGCCAAGCCGGCAGGGGGATGAACACTGAAGCTTTCTTT. Protein product: CASSQAGRGMNTEAFF.